A selection of T cell receptor beta chains follows, all from one sample in a study of T cells in Graves' hyperthyroidism and ophthalmopathy. Via MiXCR, TCRdb re-called the multiplex PCR reads, giving one row per CDR3 protein. The table has 650,000 to 850,000 distinct CDR3 sequences, under 20% seen once. The sequenced material came from blood. The receptors stem from a woman aged 45-65 years with Graves' hyperthyroidism that later progressed to Graves' ophthalmopathy. Both conserved end residues are trimmed from each CDR3. The D gene is left open where the match is weak. Not all rows give a size; the values are once, few, many and, for expanded clones, a class.

>TRBJ1-1|many|TRBV20-1|-
SARTLQGDTEAF
>TRBJ1-5|many|TRBV3-1|-
ASSQDLGSNQPQH
>TRBJ2-6|-|TRBV28|-
ASRNPSSGANVLT
>TRBJ2-2|-|TRBV10-1|TRBD1
ASSSDRGTGELF
>TRBJ1-1|-|TRBV29-1|-
SVSGANLENTEAF
>TRBJ1-3|-|TRBV3-1|-
ASRPSPNLSGNTIY
>TRBJ2-1|many|TRBV12-3/TRBV12-4|-
ASSFGSQTYNEQF
>TRBJ1-4|-|TRBV12-3/TRBV12-4|-
ASSSTTNEKLF
>TRBJ2-2|few|TRBV9|-
ASSVAPSIQGANTGELF
>TRBJ1-3|-|TRBV6-5|TRBD1
ASSYSDRRGSGNTIY
>TRBJ2-1|-|TRBV7-9|-
ASTAMAGVLYNEQF
>TRBJ2-2|few|TRBV7-3|TRBD1
ASSLNPDRRNTGELF
>TRBJ1-3|few|TRBV11-2|-
ASSLGSAGNTIY
>TRBJ1-4|few|TRBV7-8|TRBD1
ASTIRTGEKLF
>TRBJ2-2|-|TRBV20-1|-
SAAGQTNTGELF
>TRBJ2-7|many|TRBV20-1|-
SAKADSPYEQY
>TRBJ2-3|few|TRBV30|TRBD2
AASGGVRDTQY
>TRBJ1-2|-|TRBV7-9|-
ASSGSGYYGYT
>TRBJ2-1|-|TRBV12-3/TRBV12-4|TRBD1
ASSFAGQGINNEQF
>TRBJ1-1|-|TRBV20-1|-
SADPPLALVNTEAF
>TRBJ1-1|many|TRBV12-3/TRBV12-4|-
ASSPGQTTEAF
>TRBJ1-3|-|TRBV20-1|-
SAREPANTIY
>TRBJ1-5|many|TRBV12-3/TRBV12-4|TRBD1
ASSLRGQVNQPQH
>TRBJ1-5|-|TRBV5-6|-
ASSSRGIINQPQH